This T cell receptor beta chain was captured in a study of blood T cell repertoires in COVID-19. Profiled with immunoSEQ multiplex PCR; TCRdb holds only in-frame clones, not every one. Of over 150,000 clones listed, over 70% are singletons. CDR1 SEHNR and CDR2 FQNEAQ come from the germline V gene (reference sequence). This CDR3 is 17 amino acids long. Trimming pared 5 bases from V and 0 bases from J, leaving 17 bases between. The chain is built from TRBV7-9 and TRBJ1-3; no clear D. The TCR comes from a man between 65 and 85 years old with acute or convalescent COVID-19. The material sequenced was peripheral blood. The CDR3 DNA reads as TGTGCCAGCAGCGGCTCAAGTCTGGAGTACTCTGGAAACACCATATATTTT. Translating it yields CASSGSSLEYSGNTIYF. Combining the CDR3 with reference TRBV7-9 and TRBJ1-3 gives the whole variable domain DTGVSQNPRHKITKRGQNVTFRCDPISEHNRLYWYRQTLGQGPEFLTYFQNEAQLEKSRLLSDRFSAERPKGSFSTLEIQRTEQGDSAMYLCASSGSSLEYSGNTIYFGEGSWLTVV.